This note documents a single TCR beta chain sequence. This clonotype was observed a few times. Its antigen is still unknown. It has no much larger one-base neighbor in the sample; base qualities were not kept. These data are taken from a study (dated by TCRdb to between 2015 and 2016). The study in broad terms: The study examined whether tumor-infiltrating Tregs in breast cancer are drawn from blood Tregs or arise in situ by conversion from other CD4+ T cell subsets.

The investigation overall reported the following: The larger-cohort validation was restricted to a single TCR beta V-J rearrangement rather than whole repertoires. The TCR gene usage of tumor memory CD4+ T cells clustered together with blood and lymph node memory CD4+ cells and with lymph node naive CD4+ cells. Tumor-infiltrating Treg TCR alpha and beta sequences overlapped most with tumor naive CD4+ T cells, then with blood naive CD4+ T cells.

Memory CD4+ T cells were isolated as CD4+CD45RO+CD25- cells. Tregs, naive and memory CD4+ T cells from tumor, blood and ipsilateral draining lymph nodes of five breast cancer patients underwent full-length TCR alpha and beta sequencing. Tumor tissue and lymph nodes obtained by ipsilateral axillary dissection were perfused with PBS, cut into small pieces and digested using collagenase I and hyaluronidase. A purity exceeding 90% was confirmed by FACS for the sorted cell populations. Full-length TCR variable regions were amplified by 5' RACE PCR using constant-region reverse primers, and then by semi-nested PCR using Nested Universal Primer A. Using the ReliaPrep RNA Cell Miniprep System, total RNA was extracted, and the SMARTer RACE 5'/3' Kit was then used to reverse transcribe the RNA into 5'RACE-ready cDNA. Multiplex adaptors were used to barcode full-length TCR alpha and beta libraries, and the barcoded libraries were sequenced on an Illumina MiSeq. The authors processed their data as follows. Sequencing data were pooled across the five patients for each of nine subset-tissue groups and compared by unsupervised clustering of TCR gene usage. The Morisita-Horn index was used to calculate repertoire similarity, with shared sequences weighted by how much each contributed to each repertoire. TCRdb reanalyzed the raw reads on its own, using fastp at Q25 for trimming and MiXCR for clone calling, and kept in-frame beta chains. Rows with a matching CDR3 protein are joined into one entry that keeps the most common DNA and genes. The V and J calls come from TCRdb's annotation, not from the publication. The sample includes tens of thousands of distinct CDR3 sequences, with around 28% observed a single time. The ten largest clones capture roughly 4.1% of the sample.

The sequenced sample consisted of tumor-infiltrating memory CD4+ T cells sorted from the breast tumor. The cell subset or site label here, explained by the study, means: memory CD4+ T cells, CD4+CD45RO+CD25-. The TCR was taken from a female donor with breast cancer.

The nucleotide sequence is given as TGTGCCAGCAGCCCTTCGGCGAGCGGGAGTTCCAATGAGCAGTTCTTC. Translated, this is CASSPSASGSSNEQFF. The chain uses TRBV12-3 or TRBV12-4 and TRBJ2-1; 8 bases in the middle match TRBD2. V has 6 bases trimmed and J has 6 bases trimmed; junction bases matching no gene number 13. The CDR3 runs 16 amino acids, cysteine and phenylalanine included. The only DNA kept is the CDR3, 48 bases in frame from the first base.